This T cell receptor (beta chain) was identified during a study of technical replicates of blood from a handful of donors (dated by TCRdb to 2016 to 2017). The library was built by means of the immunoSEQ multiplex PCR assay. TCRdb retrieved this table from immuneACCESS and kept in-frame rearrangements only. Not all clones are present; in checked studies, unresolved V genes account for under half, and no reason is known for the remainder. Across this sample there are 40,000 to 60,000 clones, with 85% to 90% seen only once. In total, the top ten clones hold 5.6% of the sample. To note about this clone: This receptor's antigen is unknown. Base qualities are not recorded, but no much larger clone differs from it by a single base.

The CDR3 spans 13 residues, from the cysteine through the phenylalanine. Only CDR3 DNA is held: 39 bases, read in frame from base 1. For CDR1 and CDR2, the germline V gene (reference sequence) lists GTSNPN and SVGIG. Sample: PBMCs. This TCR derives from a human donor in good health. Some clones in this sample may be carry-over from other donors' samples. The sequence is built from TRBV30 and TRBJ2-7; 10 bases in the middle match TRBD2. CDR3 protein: CAMYLAGVHEQYF. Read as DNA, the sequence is TGTGCTATGTATCTAGCGGGAGTCCACGAGCAGTACTTC. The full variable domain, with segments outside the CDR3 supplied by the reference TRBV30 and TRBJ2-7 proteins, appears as SQTIHQWPATLVQPVGSPLSLECTVEGTSNPNLYWYRQAAGRGLQLLFYSVGIGQISSEVPQNLSASRPQDRQFILSSKKLLLSDSGFYLCAMYLAGVHEQYFGPGTRLTVT.